The rows below give T cell receptor beta chains drawn from one sample of a study of cytomegalovirus exposure and HLA in healthy donors. Sequencing was performed with immunoSEQ multiplex PCR; in TCRdb, only in-frame clones are kept and a portion is missing. This sample has 35,000 to 40,000 clones, with 90% to 95% found just once. The sequenced sample consisted of PBMCs. The source of these receptors is a man younger than 30 in good health and CMV-seronegative. CDR3s include the opening cysteine and the closing phenylalanine or tryptophan. The D gene is left open where the match is weak. For some rows the clone size is stated as once, few or many, or as a class when expanded; others skip it.

v_gene,j_gene,d_gene,abundance,CDR3nt,CDR3aa
TRBV4-2,TRBJ2-7,NA,NA,TGTGCCAGCAGCCAAGAGTGGTCAGGGGCCCACGAGCAGTACTTC,CASSQEWSGAHEQYF
TRBV5-6,TRBJ1-6,TRBD1,NA,TGTGCCAGCGAGGACAGGGGGCGCGGGCCCCTCCACTTT,CASEDRGRGPLHF
TRBV14,TRBJ2-3,NA,once,TGTGCCAGCAGCCAAGGGGAGACTATACTCCCTCCGGATTTT,CASSQGETILPPDF
TRBV7-2,TRBJ2-1,NA,NA,TGTGCCAGCAGGTCTCTAGCGAACAATGAGCAGTTCTTC,CASRSLANNEQFF
TRBV9,TRBJ2-7,TRBD1,once,TGTGCCAGCAGCGCGGGTTGGGGACAGGGTGGGGCCTACGAGCAGTACTTC,CASSAGWGQGGAYEQYF
TRBV28,TRBJ2-1,NA,NA,TGTGCCAGCAGTCCGACAGAGTACAATGAGCAGTTCTTC,CASSPTEYNEQFF
TRBV5-6,TRBJ2-3,NA,NA,TGTGCCAGCAGCCCCAGTTCAGATACGCAGTATTTT,CASSPSSDTQYF
TRBV5-1,TRBJ2-2,NA,NA,TGCGCCAGCAGGCCTGGGGGGGGCATAAACACCGGGGAGCTGTTTTTT,CASRPGGGINTGELFF
TRBV9,TRBJ2-1,NA,NA,TGTGCCAGCACGGCAATGTCGACTACCGTGCACAGTGAGCAGTTCTTC,CASTAMSTTVHSEQFF
TRBV6-1,TRBJ2-1,TRBD2,NA,TGTGCCAGCAGTACGACTAGCGGGGTATACAATGAGCAGTTCTTC,CASSTTSGVYNEQFF
TRBV6-5,TRBJ1-1,TRBD1,NA,TGTGCCAGCAGTACCCGACAGGGGACAAACACTGAAGCTTTCTTT,CASSTRQGTNTEAFF
TRBV28,TRBJ2-7,NA,NA,TGTGCCAGCAGTTCTCAGGACTCACTTTACTCCTACGAGCAGTACTTC,CASSSQDSLYSYEQYF
TRBV28,TRBJ2-7,NA,NA,TGTGCCAGCACCACCGGGACTCTTGAGCAGTACTTC,CASTTGTLEQYF
TRBV20-1,TRBJ2-7,NA,NA,TGCAGTGTTATGAGCTCCTACGAGCAGTACTTC,CSVMSSYEQYF
TRBV15,TRBJ2-3,NA,once,TGTGCCACCAGCAGATGGGCGTCGGGGGACACAGATACGCAGTATTTT,CATSRWASGDTDTQYF
TRBV28,TRBJ2-5,NA,NA,TGTGCCAGCAGTTTGGAGCAGTTGGAGACCCAGTACTTC,CASSLEQLETQYF
TRBV5-4,TRBJ2-1,TRBD2,NA,TGTGCCAGCAGCCAGATGTACGGGACTAGCGGGGTCAATGAGCAGTTCTTC,CASSQMYGTSGVNEQFF
TRBV6-1,TRBJ2-7,NA,NA,TGTGCCAGCATGGGAAGGACAAACTACGAGCAGTACTTC,CASMGRTNYEQYF
TRBV28,TRBJ2-7,TRBD1,NA,TGTGCCAGCAGGGGTCCGGGACAGGGGTCATCCTACGAGCAGTACTTC,CASRGPGQGSSYEQYF
TRBV9,TRBJ2-5,NA,NA,TGTGCCAGCAGCGTAGGAGGAGGGGGCCCGGGAGAGACCCAGTACTTC,CASSVGGGGPGETQYF
TRBV7-8,TRBJ1-6,TRBD1,NA,TGTGCCAGCAGCTTCGGACAGGGCCGGGTAGCCCTCCACTTT,CASSFGQGRVALHF
TRBV7-8,TRBJ2-5,TRBD2,NA,TGTGCCAGCAGCTTCACGGGGGGGGGAGAGACCCAGTACTTC,CASSFTGGGETQYF
TRBV14,TRBJ1-2,NA,NA,TGTGCCAGCAGCCAGCTTACTACTGTTACCTTC,CASSQLTTVTF
TRBV2,TRBJ2-7,NA,few,TGTGCCAGCAGAGAGGATGGGGGCACAGGGGAGCAGTACTTC,CASREDGGTGEQYF
TRBV19,TRBJ2-7,TRBD2,NA,TGTGCCAGTAGTGGGACTAGCGGGACCTCCTACGAGCAGTACTTC,CASSGTSGTSYEQYF
TRBV30,TRBJ2-3,TRBD2,NA,TGTGCCTGGGAAACTAGCGGGCCCGCTTTACATACGCAGTATTTT,CAWETSGPALHTQYF
TRBV30,TRBJ2-1,NA,NA,TGTGCCTGGAAGACGGGGACTTACCATGAGCAGTTCTTC,CAWKTGTYHEQFF
TRBV18,TRBJ2-6,NA,NA,TGTGCCAGCTCACCGGAGACAGGACTTTCTGGGGCCAACGTCCTGACTTTC,CASSPETGLSGANVLTF
TRBV25-1,TRBJ2-7,TRBD1,NA,TGTGCCAGGGGGGCAGGGGGCCCCTACGAGCAGTACTTC,CARGAGGPYEQYF
TRBV28,TRBJ1-5,NA,NA,TGTGCCAGCAGTTTATCCGGGAATCAGCCCCAGCATTTT,CASSLSGNQPQHF
TRBV6-6,TRBJ1-2,NA,NA,TGTGCCAGCAGCCCCTCCGCTCTTAGCCCAATCTATGGCTACACCTTC,CASSPSALSPIYGYTF
TRBV27,TRBJ1-2,NA,NA,TGTGCCAGCGCCGTGATTCGGGCAGGGGGCTACACCTTC,CASAVIRAGGYTF
TRBV4-2,TRBJ2-3,TRBD1,NA,TGTGCCAGCAGCCCACCCGGGACAGGGACCACAGATACGCAGTATTTT,CASSPPGTGTTDTQYF
TRBV5-6,TRBJ2-1,TRBD2,NA,TGTGCCAGCAGTATTAGCGGGAGCTACAATGAGCAGTTCTTC,CASSISGSYNEQFF
TRBV30,TRBJ1-2,NA,few,TGTGCCTGGAGTTCCAGTTTGGACTATGGCTACACCTTC,CAWSSSLDYGYTF
TRBV29-1,TRBJ2-3,TRBD1,NA,TGCAGCGTCCGGGACAGGGGGCAAGGAGTAACAGATACGCAGTATTTT,CSVRDRGQGVTDTQYF
TRBV27,TRBJ2-6,TRBD1,NA,TGTGCCAGCAGGACGACAGGGCAACCTGGGGCCAACGTCCTGACTTTC,CASRTTGQPGANVLTF
TRBV7-3,TRBJ1-5,NA,NA,TGTGCCAGCAGCTTTAACTCCAATCAGCCCCAGCATTTT,CASSFNSNQPQHF
TRBV5-1,TRBJ2-3,TRBD2,NA,TGCGCCAGCAGCTTGTCCCTTAGCGGGGGCCGCCGGGATACGCAGTATTTT,CASSLSLSGGRRDTQYF
TRBV18,TRBJ1-1,NA,NA,TGTGCCAGCTCACCACTATCCGGACAGATGAACACTGAAGCTTTCTTT,CASSPLSGQMNTEAFF
TRBV29-1,TRBJ2-7,NA,once,TGCAGCGTTACCACAGGGGCGGGAGAGCAGTACTTC,CSVTTGAGEQYF
TRBV11-2,TRBJ2-5,TRBD2,NA,TGTGCCAGCAGCAGACCGGGGAGGGCATGGTCAGGGGAGACCCAGTACTTC,CASSRPGRAWSGETQYF
TRBV6-1,TRBJ1-2,NA,NA,TGTGCCAGCAGTGAAGCGTATCCCAGACAGAATGGCTACACCTTC,CASSEAYPRQNGYTF
TRBV28,TRBJ2-5,NA,NA,TGTGCCAGCGGCTACATCGGGGAGACCCAGTACTTC,CASGYIGETQYF
TRBV10-3,TRBJ1-1,NA,once,TGTGCCATCAGGGGGACTGCTGAAGCTTTCTTT,CAIRGTAEAFF
TRBV19,TRBJ1-5,TRBD1,NA,TGTGCCACCAACTCGAAAGACAGGGGCAGCAATCAGCCCCAGCATTTT,CATNSKDRGSNQPQHF
TRBV29-1,TRBJ1-4,NA,NA,TGCAGCGTGGCGACAGAGTCTAATGAAAAACTGTTTTTT,CSVATESNEKLFF
TRBV7-6,TRBJ2-1,NA,NA,TGTGCCAGCAGCCTACGGAATGAGCAGTTCTTC,CASSLRNEQFF
TRBV7-8,TRBJ1-1,TRBD1,NA,TGTGCCAGCAGCCCGCAGACAGGGGGCGGAATTGAAGCTTTCTTT,CASSPQTGGGIEAFF